This T cell receptor (beta chain) came from a study of preoperative IRX-2 immunotherapy in early breast cancer. Treatment indicated: preoperative locoregional IRX-2 cytokine immunotherapy. Patients received preoperative, locoregional IRX-2 cytokine immunotherapy in a phase Ib study. Generated by immunoSEQ multiplex PCR, the TCRdb table keeps only in-frame clones and is missing some. The profile shows about 2,500 clones, roughly 80% of them singletons. This clone came up a few times. Germline V lookup: CDR1 MNHGY, CDR2 SAAAGT. V was clipped by 9 bases and J by 4 bases, with 24 bases between them. The CDR3 sequence is 16 residues long.

The receptor's source is a human donor with breast cancer. V and J are TRBV6-8 and TRBJ1-1; tentatively, D is TRBD1 (6 bases). Material: tumor tissue, obtained before IRX-2 immunotherapy. The CDR3 is CASHRVGERGPTEAFF. The CDR3 DNA reads as TGTGCCAGTCACAGGGTAGGGGAACGGGGGCCCACTGAAGCTTTCTTT.